Shown below are 14 T cell receptor beta chains from a single sample sequenced in a study of graft-versus-host responses after intestinal transplantation. Which antigens these TCRs recognize remains unknown. Clones were sequenced by immunoSEQ multiplex PCR, and TCRdb holds only the in-frame ones, with some missing. There are over 90,000 clones in the sample; roughly nine tenths occur only once, and approximately 0.48% lies in the top ten. Source: unstimulated CD8+ T cells sorted from spleen or lymph node cells, taken before intestinal transplant. Every receptor here comes from a human donor who received an intestinal transplant.

The CDR3 region has the DNA TGCGCCAGCAGCCAAGATCTGGAGGGGGCAGCGTCACCCCTCCACTTT. Protein sequence: CASSQDLEGAASPLHF. This chain joins TRBV4-3 and TRBJ1-6, with 7 bases aligning to TRBD1. The junction had 9 bases not matched to a gene; V was cut back by 0 bases and J by 10 bases. Germline CDR1 and CDR2: LGHNA and YSLEER. The CDR3 covers 16 residues.

This sequence joins TRBV27 and TRBJ2-7, with TRBD1 identical over 9 bases. In germline, CDR1 is MNHEY, CDR2 SMNVEV (reference sequence). The CDR3 is made up of 14 amino acids. J lost 3 bases, V lost 6 bases, and 6 bases had no gene match. CDR3 loop: CASSLTGGVYEQYF. The CDR3, as DNA: TGTGCCAGCAGCCTCACAGGGGGCGTCTACGAGCAGTACTTC.

The chain uses TRBV7-8 and TRBJ2-3, with a tentative D call TRBD1 (6 bases). V dropped 4 bases and J dropped 1 base, with 15 bases sitting between them. The length of the CDR3 is 16 residues. The germline CDR1 and CDR2 sequences are SGHVS and FQNEAQ. CDR3 bases: TGTGCCAGCAGCTATTGGCGGACAGAAGGCACAGATACGCAGTATTTT. This encodes CASSYWRTEGTDTQYF.

The chain combines TRBV19 with TRBJ1-2; no reliable D call. Trimming took 8 bases from V and 2 from J, leaving 9 bases between them. Germline-derived CDR1 and CDR2 are LNHDA and SQIVND (reference sequence). The CDR3 runs to 12 residues. The CDR3 coding sequence is TGTGCCAGTCGCGGCGGGAACTATGGCTACACCTTC. It translates to CASRGGNYGYTF.

The J gene is TRBJ1-2, the V gene TRBV5-1; maybe TRBD1 (5 bases). Germline CDR1 and CDR2: SGHRS and YFSETQ. The CDR3 is 15 amino acids. Trimming took off 0 bases at V and 2 bases at J, with 11 bases between the two ends. The CDR3 coding sequence is TGCGCCAGCAGCTTGGACCCGGGACTGAACTATGGCTACACCTTC. Translating it yields CASSLDPGLNYGYTF.

The rearrangement links TRBV2 to TRBJ2-7; 7 bases fit TRBD2. The V and J ends lost 3 bases and 2 bases, in that order; junction bases with no gene match: 1. The CDR3 covers 13 residues. Germline loops: CDR1 SNHLY, CDR2 FYNNEI. The CDR3 DNA follows: TGTGCCAGCAGTGAGGCGGGGGCCTACGAGCAGTACTTC. Its protein is CASSEAGAYEQYF.

The chain combines TRBV19 with TRBJ2-7, with a tentative D call TRBD1 (5 bases). The CDR3 length is 15 residues. V lost 1 base to trimming and J lost 4 bases, with 14 bases between them. Germline V gives CDR1 LNHDA, CDR2 SQIVND (reference sequence). The CDR3 DNA is TGTGCCAGTAGTATAGGGGCAGGGAATCGGTACGAGCAGTACTTC. It is translated as CASSIGAGNRYEQYF. The full variable domain, with the rest looked up from reference TRBV19 and TRBJ2-7, is DGGITQSPKYLFRKEGQNVTLSCEQNLNHDAMYWYRQDPGQGLRLIYYSQIVNDFQKGDIAEGYSVSREKKESFPLTVTSAQKNPTAFYLCASSIGAGNRYEQYFGPGTRLTVT.

This chain joins TRBV15 and TRBJ1-2; unclear D gene. The ends were cut back, 0 bases at V and 3 bases at J, with 8 bases in the middle. This CDR3 is built from 14 residues. Germline V gene sequence: CDR1 LNHNV, CDR2 YYDKDF (reference sequence). The CDR3 coding sequence is TGTGCCACCAGCAGAGAGGCGGATTACTATGGCTACACCTTC. The encoded protein is CATSREADYYGYTF. The complete variable domain, with remaining parts taken from reference TRBV15 and TRBJ1-2, reads DAMVIQNPRYQVTQFGKPVTLSCSQTLNHNVMYWYQQKSSQAPKLLFHYYDKDFNNEADTPDNFQSRRPNTSFCFLDIRSPGLGDTAMYLCATSREADYYGYTFGSGTRLTVV.

The chain is built from TRBV5-5 and TRBJ2-2, with D uncertain. V was clipped by 2 bases and J by 7 bases, with 9 bases between them. The CDR3 loop spans 13 amino acids. CDR1 SGHKS and CDR2 YYEKEE come from the germline V gene (reference sequence). The CDR3 protein is CASSLTWSGELFF. The CDR3 DNA reads as TGTGCCAGCAGCTTAACTTGGAGCGGGGAGCTGTTTTTT.

This clone has a handful of counts. V is TRBV6-5 and J is TRBJ2-1; perhaps TRBD2 as D (6 bases). From germline, CDR1 is MNHEY and CDR2 SVGAGI. V was shortened by 2 bases and J by 6 bases, with 11 bases between the two germline ends. The length of the CDR3 is 14 residues. The CDR3 DNA reads as TGTGCCAGCAGTTACCGCGGGGTGGGCAATGAGCAGTTCTTC. This sequence encodes CASSYRGVGNEQFF.

The V call is TRBV29-1, the J call TRBJ1-1; D remains unclear. Per the germline V gene, CDR1 is SQVTM and CDR2 is ANQGSEA. This CDR3 region has 13 residues. V was trimmed by 6 bases and J by 4 bases, leaving 15 bases between them. DNA for the CDR3: TGCAGCGTGGAACCGGGTTTCGGCACTGAAGCTTTCTTT. Translating gives CSVEPGFGTEAFF.

This clone was observed a single time. This chain connects TRBV5-1 to TRBJ2-7; 11 nucleotides match TRBD2. The V gene end was trimmed by 3 bases and the J gene end by 0 bases; junction bases not matched to a gene: 2. This CDR3 contains 15 residues. Germline CDR1 reads SGHRS; CDR2 reads YFSETQ. In nucleotides, the CDR3 is TGCGCCAGCAGCTACCTAGCGGGAGGCTCCTACGAGCAGTACTTC. As protein: CASSYLAGGSYEQYF.

The chain couples TRBV11-3 to TRBJ2-5; 10 bases are shared with TRBD2. Losses at the gene ends were 5 bases for V and 4 bases for J; bases not matched to a gene: 7. CDR3 length: 15 amino acids. Germline loops: CDR1 SGHNT, CDR2 YENEEA. CDR3 region: CASSPEGLASETQYF. The CDR3, as DNA: TGTGCCAGCAGCCCCGAGGGACTAGCGTCAGAGACCCAGTACTTC.

This rearrangement joins TRBV4-1 to TRBJ1-2, with D perhaps matching TRBD1 (5 bases). The germline V gene encodes CDR1 MGHRA and CDR2 YSYEKL. Trimming stripped 0 bases from V and 4 bases from J, with 12 bases between. This CDR3 contains 15 residues. CDR3 amino acids: CASSQESRESYGYTF. For the CDR3, the DNA is TGCGCCAGCAGCCAAGAGTCCAGGGAATCCTATGGCTACACCTTC.